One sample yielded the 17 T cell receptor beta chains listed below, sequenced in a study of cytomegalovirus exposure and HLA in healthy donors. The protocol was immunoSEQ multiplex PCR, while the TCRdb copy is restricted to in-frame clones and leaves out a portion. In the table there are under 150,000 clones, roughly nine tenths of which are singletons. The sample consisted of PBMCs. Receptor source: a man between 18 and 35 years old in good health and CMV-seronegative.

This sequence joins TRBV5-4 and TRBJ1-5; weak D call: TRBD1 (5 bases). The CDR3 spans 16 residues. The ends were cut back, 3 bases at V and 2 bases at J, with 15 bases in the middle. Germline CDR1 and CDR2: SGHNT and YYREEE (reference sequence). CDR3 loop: CASSWGGLQGNQPQHF. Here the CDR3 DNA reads TGTGCCAGCAGCTGGGGGGGTTTACAGGGCAATCAGCCCCAGCATTTT.

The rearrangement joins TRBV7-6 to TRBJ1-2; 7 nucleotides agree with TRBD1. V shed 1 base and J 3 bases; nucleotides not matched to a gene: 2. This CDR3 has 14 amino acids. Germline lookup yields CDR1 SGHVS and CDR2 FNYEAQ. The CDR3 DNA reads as TGTGCCAGCAGCTTAGTTGACAGGGACTATGGCTACACCTTC. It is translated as CASSLVDRDYGYTF.

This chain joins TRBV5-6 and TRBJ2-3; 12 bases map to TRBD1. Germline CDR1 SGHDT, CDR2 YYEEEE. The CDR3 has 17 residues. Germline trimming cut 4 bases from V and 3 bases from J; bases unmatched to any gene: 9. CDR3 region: CASSPGGDRGRTDTQYF. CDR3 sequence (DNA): TGTGCCAGCAGCCCGGGCGGGGACAGGGGGCGAACAGATACGCAGTATTTT.

The CDR3 bases are TGTGCCAGCAGTGTTGGCACCTTTAATGAAAAACTGTTTTTT. This encodes CASSVGTFNEKLFF. The chain joins TRBV6-1 to TRBJ1-4; unclear D gene. Germline CDR1 and CDR2: MNHNS and SASEGT. The CDR3 extends over 14 amino acids. Trimming left V 4 bases short and J 4 bases short, with 10 bases between.

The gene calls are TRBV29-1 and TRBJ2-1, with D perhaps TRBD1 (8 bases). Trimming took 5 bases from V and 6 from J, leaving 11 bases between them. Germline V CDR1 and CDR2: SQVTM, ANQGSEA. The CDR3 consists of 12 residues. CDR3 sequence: CSVTGGGNEQFF. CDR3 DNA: TGCAGCGTTACAGGGGGGGGCAATGAGCAGTTCTTC.

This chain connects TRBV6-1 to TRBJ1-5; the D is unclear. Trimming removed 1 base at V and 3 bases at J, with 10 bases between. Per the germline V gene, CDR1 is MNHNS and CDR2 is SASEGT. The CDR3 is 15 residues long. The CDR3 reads CASSEGLWFNQPQHF. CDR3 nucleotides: TGTGCCAGCAGTGAAGGACTGTGGTTCAATCAGCCCCAGCATTTT.

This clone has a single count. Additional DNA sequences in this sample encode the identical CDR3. CDR3 nucleotides: TGTGCCAGCAGTTTTGGGCTAGCGGGAAGCACAGATACGCAGTATTTT. This codes for CASSFGLAGSTDTQYF. The rearrangement joins TRBV28 to TRBJ2-3; 9 nucleotides agree with TRBD2. Germline V CDR1 and CDR2: MDHEN, SYDVKM. V lost 3 bases to trimming and J lost 0 bases; unmatched junction nucleotides: 4. This CDR3 spans 16 amino acids. The variable domain in full, with the rest retrieved from reference TRBV28 and TRBJ2-3, is DVKVTQSSRYLVKRTGEKVFLECVQDMDHENMFWYRQDPGLGLRLIYFSYDVKMKEKGDIPEGYSVSREKKERFSLILESASTNQTSMYLCASSFGLAGSTDTQYFGPGTRLTVL.

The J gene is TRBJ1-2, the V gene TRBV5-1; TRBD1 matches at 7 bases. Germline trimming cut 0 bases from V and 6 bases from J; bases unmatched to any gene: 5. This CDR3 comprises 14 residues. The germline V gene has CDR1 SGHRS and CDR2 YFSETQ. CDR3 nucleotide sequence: TGCGCCAGCAGCTTGGGACAGGGTAGCGATGGCTACACCTTC. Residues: CASSLGQGSDGYTF.

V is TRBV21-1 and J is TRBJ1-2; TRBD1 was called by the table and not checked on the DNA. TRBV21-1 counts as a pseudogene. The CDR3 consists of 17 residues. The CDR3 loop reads CASSNRGVGTGDYGYTF. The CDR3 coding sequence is TGTGCCAGCAGCAATCGGGGGGTTGGGACAGGGGACTATGGCTACACCTTC.

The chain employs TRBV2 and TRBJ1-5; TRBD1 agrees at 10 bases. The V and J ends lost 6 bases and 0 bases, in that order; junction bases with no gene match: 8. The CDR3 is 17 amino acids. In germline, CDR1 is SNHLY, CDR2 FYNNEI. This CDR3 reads CASREGQGLNSNQPQHF. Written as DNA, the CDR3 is TGTGCCAGCAGGGAGGGACAGGGGCTAAATAGCAATCAGCCCCAGCATTTT.

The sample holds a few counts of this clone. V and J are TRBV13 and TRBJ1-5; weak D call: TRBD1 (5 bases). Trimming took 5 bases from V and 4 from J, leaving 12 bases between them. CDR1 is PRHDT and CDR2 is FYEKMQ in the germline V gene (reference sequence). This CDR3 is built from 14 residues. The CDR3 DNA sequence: TGTGCCAGCAGCCCCCGGGGGGTAAATCAGCCCCAGCATTTT. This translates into CASSPRGVNQPQHF.

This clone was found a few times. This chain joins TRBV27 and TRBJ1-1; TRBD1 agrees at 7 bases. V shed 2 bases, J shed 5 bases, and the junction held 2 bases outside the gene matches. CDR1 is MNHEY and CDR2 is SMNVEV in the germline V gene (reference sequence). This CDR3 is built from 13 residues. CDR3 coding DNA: TGTGCCAGCAGTTTACAGGGGGAAACTGAAGCTTTCTTT. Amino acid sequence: CASSLQGETEAFF.

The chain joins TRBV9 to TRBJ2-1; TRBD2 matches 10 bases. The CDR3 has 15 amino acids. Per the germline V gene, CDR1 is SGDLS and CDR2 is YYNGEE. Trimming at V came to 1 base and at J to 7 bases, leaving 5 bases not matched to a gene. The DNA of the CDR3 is TGTGCCAGCAGCGTATGGGCTAGCGGGGGTAATGAGCAGTTCTTC. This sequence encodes CASSVWASGGNEQFF.

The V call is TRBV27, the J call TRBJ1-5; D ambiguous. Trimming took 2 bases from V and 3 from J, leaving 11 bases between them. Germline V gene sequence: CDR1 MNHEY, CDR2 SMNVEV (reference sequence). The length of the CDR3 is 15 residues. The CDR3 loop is CASSLGGSPNQPQHF. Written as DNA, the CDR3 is TGTGCCAGCAGTTTAGGAGGCAGTCCCAATCAGCCCCAGCATTTT.

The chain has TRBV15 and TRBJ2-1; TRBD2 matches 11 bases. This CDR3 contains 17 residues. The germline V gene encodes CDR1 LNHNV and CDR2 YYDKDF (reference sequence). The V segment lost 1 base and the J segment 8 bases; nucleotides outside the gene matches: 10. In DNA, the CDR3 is TGTGCCACCAGCAGAGGCGTTAGCGGGAGGGCCCCTTATGAGCAGTTCTTC. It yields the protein CATSRGVSGRAPYEQFF.

CDR3 in amino acids: CASSESGQGAGELFF. The CDR3 coding sequence is TGTGCCAGCAGTGAATCAGGACAGGGCGCCGGGGAGCTGTTTTTT. The chain uses TRBV6-1 and TRBJ2-2; 8 nucleotides match TRBD1. Germline CDR1 and CDR2: MNHNS and SASEGT. This CDR3 has 15 amino acids. Trimming at V came to 2 bases and at J to 6 bases, leaving 5 bases not matched to a gene.

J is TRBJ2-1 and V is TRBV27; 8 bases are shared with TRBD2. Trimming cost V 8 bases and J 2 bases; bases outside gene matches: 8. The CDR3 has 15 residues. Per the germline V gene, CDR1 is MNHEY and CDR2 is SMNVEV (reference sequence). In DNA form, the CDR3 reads TGTGCCAGCTCACTAGCGGCAATTCCCTACAATGAGCAGTTCTTC. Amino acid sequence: CASSLAAIPYNEQFF.